These 20 T cell receptor beta chains share one sample of origin, sequenced in a study of blood T cell repertoires in COVID-19. Clones were sequenced by immunoSEQ multiplex PCR, and TCRdb holds only the in-frame ones, with some missing. This table has roughly 83,000 clones, more than 75% appearing once. Sample: peripheral blood. These receptor sequences come from a man aged 50-59 years with active COVID-19.

This chain connects TRBV2 to TRBJ2-2; 10 positions agree with TRBD2. The CDR3 sequence is 15 residues long. The junction had 9 bases not matched to a gene; V was cut back by 7 bases and J by 7 bases. CDR1 and CDR2 from the germline V gene are SNHLY and FYNNEI. This CDR3 reads CASKEREGPIGELFF. CDR3 coding DNA: TGTGCCAGCAAAGAGCGGGAGGGCCCGATCGGGGAGCTGTTTTTT.

V is TRBV5-1 and J is TRBJ1-2, with 10 bases identical to TRBD1. V shed 2 bases, J shed 8 bases, and the junction held 6 bases outside the gene matches. Germline CDR1 is SGHRS and CDR2 is YFSETQ. The CDR3 spans 14 residues. The CDR3 region has the DNA TGCGCCAGCAGCTTTACTAGGACAGGGGGAGGCTACACCTTC. Translated, it gives CASSFTRTGGGYTF.

V and J are TRBV5-6 and TRBJ1-6; the match to TRBD1 covers 7 bases. The CDR3 is made up of 16 amino acids. CDR1 is SGHDT, CDR2 YYEEEE, per germline. V lost 4 bases and J lost 3; bases outside the gene matches: 7. As DNA, the CDR3 is TGTGCCAGCAGCCCGACAGGGATAATCTATAATTCACCCCTCCACTTT. It encodes CASSPTGIIYNSPLHF.

This rearrangement joins TRBV7-2 to TRBJ2-7, with D possibly matching TRBD2 (5 bases). V lost 8 bases and J 0 bases, leaving 14 bases between the germline ends. Germline V lookup: CDR1 SGHTA, CDR2 FQGNSA. The length of the CDR3 is 14 residues. In DNA form, the CDR3 reads TGTGCCAGCCGGGATCGTGGGTCCTCCTACGAGCAGTACTTC. It translates to CASRDRGSSYEQYF.

The chain employs TRBV28 and TRBJ2-7; D not certain. The CDR3 has 14 residues. Germline V gene sequence: CDR1 MDHEN, CDR2 SYDVKM. With 3 bases removed from V and 0 bases from J, the gap between germline ends came to 9 bases. The CDR3 reads CASSFWQNSYEQYF. The CDR3 bases are TGTGCCAGCAGTTTTTGGCAGAACTCCTACGAGCAGTACTTC.

The CDR3 DNA follows: TGCGCCAGCAGCCAGGGGTGGGCGGCTAGCGGGACTACCTACGAGCAGTACTTC. Protein product: CASSQGWAASGTTYEQYF. The chain employs TRBV4-1 and TRBJ2-7; 9 nucleotides line up with TRBD2. The germline gives CDR1 MGHRA, CDR2 YSYEKL. Trimming removed 3 bases from V and 2 bases from J; junction bases left unmatched: 14. The CDR3 loop spans 18 amino acids.

This rearrangement joins TRBV3-1 (or the pseudogene TRBV3-2) to TRBJ1-2, with TRBD1 identical over 7 bases. Looked up from germline, CDR1 is LGHDT and CDR2 is YNNKEL (reference sequence). This CDR3 region has 13 residues. Germline trimming cut 5 bases from V and 8 bases from J; bases unmatched to any gene: 8. CDR3 residues: CASSATGLGGYTF. CDR3 DNA: TGTGCCAGCAGCGCGACAGGGTTGGGAGGCTACACCTTC.

This chain uses TRBV5-3 with TRBJ1-1; 10 nucleotides line up with TRBD1. Being an ORF, TRBV5-3 has a function that is uncertain. The CDR3 length is 15 residues. The J segment lost 3 bases and the V segment lost 6 bases, leaving 8 bases of the junction unmatched. The CDR3 coding sequence is TGTGCCAGAATCACAGGGACAGGGGAGTACACTGAAGCTTTCTTT. It yields the protein CARITGTGEYTEAFF.

The rearrangement uses TRBV2 and TRBJ2-1; TRBD1 agrees at 12 bases. The V segment lost 6 bases and the J segment 9 bases; nucleotides outside the gene matches: 6. CDR1 and CDR2 (germline): SNHLY, FYNNEI. There are 14 residues in the CDR3. CDR3 nucleotides: TGTGCCAGCAGCGGGACAGGGGGCCTGGGTGAGCAGTTCTTC. It codes for CASSGTGGLGEQFF. Using reference TRBV2 and TRBJ2-1 for the parts outside the CDR3, the full variable domain is EPEVTQTPSHQVTQMGQEVILRCVPISNHLYFYWYRQILGQKVEFLVSFYNNEISEKSEIFDDQFSVERPDGSNFTLKIRSTKLEDSAMYFCASSGTGGLGEQFFGPGTRLTVL.

The V and J genes are TRBV6-1 and TRBJ2-1; no firm D call. The V end lost 0 bases, the J end lost 10 bases, and 7 bases lay between the germline ends. This CDR3 comprises 12 residues. Germline V lookup: CDR1 MNHNS, CDR2 SASEGT. CDR3 loop: CASSEAGREQFF. In nucleotides, the CDR3 is TGTGCCAGCAGTGAAGCTGGCAGGGAGCAGTTCTTC.

The V and J genes are TRBV9 and TRBJ2-7; possible D gene TRBD2, 6 bases. Trimming took 0 bases from V and 0 from J, leaving 13 bases between them. The CDR3 sequence is 16 residues long. Germline V gene data show CDR1 as SGDLS and CDR2 as YYNGEE. The CDR3 DNA follows: TGTGCCAGCAGCGTAGGGGGCGGGGTCTACTCCTACGAGCAGTACTTC. It yields the protein CASSVGGGVYSYEQYF.

The V gene is TRBV7-9, the J gene TRBJ2-7; the match to TRBD2 covers 11 bases. The ends lost 1 base at V and 3 bases at J; junction bases unmatched: 2. CDR3 length: 15 residues. Germline V gene lookup returns CDR1 SEHNR and CDR2 FQNEAQ (reference sequence). This CDR3 is CASSLVSGRDYEQYF. The CDR3 DNA reads as TGTGCCAGCAGCTTAGTTAGCGGGAGGGACTACGAGCAGTACTTC.

The CDR3 DNA follows: TGTGCCAGCAGCTTCGACAGCTCGTATGAAAAACTGTTTTTT. This encodes CASSFDSSYEKLFF. The rearrangement links TRBV5-6 to TRBJ1-4; D perhaps matches TRBD1 (5 bases). The V end was cut by 2 bases, the J end by 6 bases, with 11 bases between. CDR3 length equals 14 residues. Looked up from germline, CDR1 is SGHDT and CDR2 is YYEEEE.

The chain recombines TRBV6-5 with TRBJ2-7, with 7 nucleotides matching TRBD1. With 6 bases clipped from V and 2 bases from J, the junction kept 4 bases outside the gene matches. Per the germline V gene, CDR1 is MNHEY and CDR2 is SVGAGI. The CDR3 is 13 amino acids. CDR3 nucleotide sequence: TGTGCCAGCAGCCGACAGGGTACCTACGAGCAGTACTTC. It specifies CASSRQGTYEQYF.

V gene TRBV6-5 combines with J gene TRBJ2-6, with no clear D. Per germline, CDR1 MNHEY and CDR2 SVGAGI. The length of the CDR3 is 15 residues. V shed 5 bases and J shed 2 bases, with 10 bases lying between them. The CDR3 sequence: CASSPSLPGANVLTF. The CDR3 region has the DNA TGTGCCAGCAGTCCTAGTCTGCCTGGGGCCAACGTCCTGACTTTC.

The rearrangement links TRBV27 to TRBJ2-1; the match to TRBD2 covers 11 bases. J was trimmed by 16 bases and V by 6 bases; bases with no gene match: 14. Germline CDR1 MNHEY, CDR2 SMNVEV (reference sequence). There are 14 residues in the CDR3. The CDR3: CASRGLAESAGGFF. CDR3 in DNA: TGTGCCAGCAGGGGACTAGCGGAATCCGCCGGGGGTTTCTTC.

This chain links TRBV9 with TRBJ2-3, with a weak D call TRBD2 (6 bases). There are 16 residues in the CDR3. CDR1 is SGDLS and CDR2 is YYNGEE in the germline V gene. The V and J ends lost 4 bases and 0 bases respectively, with 15 bases between them. As DNA, the CDR3 is TGTGCCAGCAGCTCAATGACTAGGGGCAGCACAGATACGCAGTATTTT. Encoded protein: CASSSMTRGSTDTQYF.

This chain joins TRBV28 and TRBJ1-4, with 9 bases that match TRBD1. The germline gives CDR1 MDHEN, CDR2 SYDVKM. The CDR3 spans 14 residues. The V segment lost 5 bases and the J segment 5 bases; nucleotides outside the gene matches: 3. The CDR3 loop reads CASSTGGANEKLFF. CDR3 in DNA: TGTGCCAGCAGTACAGGGGGCGCCAATGAAAAACTGTTTTTT.

CDR3 in amino acids: CASSYSTVQGYEQYF. The CDR3 DNA reads TGTGCCAGCAGTTACTCGACAGTGCAAGGGTACGAGCAGTACTTC. This chain joins TRBV6-2 or TRBV6-3 and TRBJ2-7; D may be TRBD1 (5 bases). V lost 0 bases, J lost 4 bases, and 13 bases lay in between. The CDR3 has 15 residues. CDR1 and CDR2 (germline): MNHEY, SVGEGT.

The V gene is TRBV5-4, the J gene TRBJ2-7, with D tentatively TRBD1 (6 bases). From germline, CDR1 is SGHNT and CDR2 YYREEE (reference sequence). V lost 3 bases and J lost 2, with 12 bases in between. This CDR3 contains 14 residues. DNA of the CDR3: TGTGCCAGCAGCTCCACAGGGTCTGCCTACGAGCAGTACTTC. Translation: CASSSTGSAYEQYF.